This entry is about one T cell receptor beta chain. V dropped 4 bases and J dropped 6 bases, with 24 bases sitting between them. The CDR3 spans 17 residues. Per germline, CDR1 SGHRS and CDR2 YFSETQ. In the source study's methods: Nucleated cell number was recorded as an estimate derived from reference gene primer amplification. Produced via immunoSEQ multiplex PCR; TCRdb's table is partial and in-frame only. Clonal size and the V and J genes are those of that table, whereas D and trimming came from the DNA. The sample holds about 400,000 clones, around 92% seen once. The entry originates in a study of blood T cell repertoires in COVID-19. Study-wide context: Collection of acute and convalescent COVID-19 samples took place in the United States, Italy and Spain. Sources were T cells, B-cell-depleted T cells, or PBMCs; the material itself was cDNA or gDNA.

What was sequenced was peripheral blood. The chain combines TRBV5-1 with TRBJ2-3; D is perhaps TRBD1 (5 bases). This clonotype originated in a man in his forties or fifties with acute or convalescent COVID-19. The CDR3 loop reads CASSPIGQVTTGDTQYF. CDR3 nucleotides: TGCGCCAGCAGCCCGATTGGTCAGGTGACCACAGGCGATACGCAGTATTTT.